The next 21 T cell receptor beta chains were all read from a single sample in a study of cytomegalovirus exposure and HLA in healthy donors (dated 2017 in TCRdb). The receptor library was made with the immunoSEQ multiplex PCR assay. The multiplex PCR relied on a mix of 60 forward primers for TCR Vbeta segments and 13 reverse primers for TCR Jbeta segments. Imported from immuneACCESS, the table was reduced by TCRdb to in-frame sequences with V and J called. These copies leave out some clones; in studies compared against another copy, an unresolved V gene accounts for under half, and the cause of the remainder is not known. The sample contains approximately 250,000 clones, 70% to 90% of them found a single time. The top ten hold roughly 0.22% of the sample. Sequencing input: PBMCs. All receptors derive from a girl under 10 years old in good health and CMV-seronegative.

V gene TRBV7-6 combines with J gene TRBJ2-1; TRBD2 matches 8 bases. J was trimmed by 2 bases and V by 0 bases; bases with no gene match: 6. In germline, CDR1 is SGHVS, CDR2 FNYEAQ. This CDR3 contains 17 residues. The CDR3 bases are TGTGCCAGCAGCTTAGCGGTTAGCGGGGCCCCCTACAATGAGCAGTTCTTC. Translated, it gives CASSLAVSGAPYNEQFF.

The rearrangement links TRBV5-4 to TRBJ1-4; maybe TRBD1 (5 bases). Germline CDR1 is SGHNT and CDR2 is YYREEE (reference sequence). This CDR3 is built from 13 residues. V lost 4 bases to trimming and J lost 3 bases, with 7 bases between them. CDR3 sequence (DNA): TGTGCCAGCAGCGGGGGGGCTAATGAAAAACTGTTTTTT. Protein: CASSGGANEKLFF.

V is TRBV21-1 and J is TRBJ2-5; the table's TRBD2 call for D was not verified on the DNA. TRBV21-1 is an annotated pseudogene. This CDR3 is 17 amino acids long. The CDR3 is CASSQRPGGRAPETQYF. The CDR3 DNA reads as TGTGCCAGCAGCCAGCGTCCGGGCGGGAGGGCCCCAGAGACCCAGTACTTC.

J is TRBJ1-1 and V is TRBV30, with D tentatively TRBD1 (6 bases). V was pared by 2 bases and J by 3 bases, with 10 bases between. Germline assignment: CDR1 GTSNPN and CDR2 SVGIG (reference sequence). The CDR3 consists of 13 residues. CDR3 nucleotide sequence: TGTGCCTGGAGTACCAACAGGGACACTGAAGCTTTCTTT. It translates to CAWSTNRDTEAFF.

This clone was observed once. The chain couples TRBV5-1 to TRBJ1-4; 7 bases agree with TRBD1. Germline V gene data show CDR1 as SGHRS and CDR2 as YFSETQ. The CDR3 length is 15 residues. J lost 8 bases, V lost 4 bases, and 11 bases had no gene match. This CDR3 is CASSTGTVTGEKLFF. Here the CDR3 DNA reads TGCGCCAGCAGCACCGGGACAGTAACTGGGGAAAAACTGTTTTTT. Using reference TRBV5-1 and TRBJ1-4 for the parts outside the CDR3, the full variable domain is KAGVTQTPRYLIKTRGQQVTLSCSPISGHRSVSWYQQTPGQGLQFLFEYFSETQRNKGNFPGRFSGRQFSNSRSEMNVSTLELGDSALYLCASSTGTVTGEKLFFGSGTQLSVL.

The chain joins TRBV7-9 to TRBJ1-5; 7 positions agree with TRBD1. J was trimmed by 0 bases and V by 5 bases; bases with no gene match: 4. In germline, CDR1 is SEHNR, CDR2 FQNEAQ (reference sequence). The CDR3 totals 15 residues. Written as DNA, the CDR3 is TGTGCCAGCAGCCAAACAGGGGATAGCAATCAGCCCCAGCATTTT. Translated, it gives CASSQTGDSNQPQHF.

The rearrangement links TRBV4-1 to TRBJ2-2; a possible D gene is TRBD1 (6 bases). V gave up 4 bases and J gave up 6 bases, with 15 bases separating them. Germline CDR1 MGHRA, CDR2 YSYEKL. The CDR3 is 15 amino acids. As DNA, the CDR3 is TGCGCCAGCAGCCCGGCCGAAGCAGGGGCCGGGGAGCTGTTTTTT. This translates into CASSPAEAGAGELFF.

V is TRBV7-9 and J is TRBJ2-3; D remains ambiguous. Germline V CDR1 and CDR2: SEHNR, FQNEAQ (reference sequence). V lost 5 bases and J lost 5, with 14 bases in between. CDR3 length: 14 residues. CDR3 sequence (DNA): TGTGCCAGCAGCCCCGCGACGGGTAGAGATACGCAGTATTTT. This gives the protein CASSPATGRDTQYF. The variable domain in full, with the rest retrieved from reference TRBV7-9 and TRBJ2-3, is DTGVSQNPRHKITKRGQNVTFRCDPISEHNRLYWYRQTLGQGPEFLTYFQNEAQLEKSRLLSDRFSAERPKGSFSTLEIQRTEQGDSAMYLCASSPATGRDTQYFGPGTRLTVL.

The gene calls are TRBV6-5 and TRBJ2-2; the D gene is possibly TRBD2 (6 bases). V gave up 7 bases and J gave up 13 bases, with 19 bases separating them. The CDR3 totals 13 residues. Per germline, CDR1 MNHEY and CDR2 SVGAGI. The CDR3 DNA follows: TGTGCCAGCACCCGGGATACTAGCAAAGGGCTGTTTTTT. Amino acids: CASTRDTSKGLFF.

The chain recombines TRBV10-3 with TRBJ1-5; 8 bases align to TRBD1. This CDR3 region has 13 residues. Unmatched junction bases numbered 6, after V lost 4 bases and J lost 10 bases. From germline, CDR1 is ENHRY and CDR2 SYGVKD. The CDR3: CAISATGDRPQHF. CDR3 sequence (DNA): TGTGCCATCAGTGCGACAGGGGATAGACCCCAGCATTTT.

DNA of the CDR3: TGCGCCAGCAGACCCCCCCGGACAGGAATGGTCGCTGAAGCTTTCTTT. It encodes CASRPPRTGMVAEAFF. The chain has TRBV10-1 and TRBJ1-1, with 7 bases matching TRBD1. V lost 6 bases, J lost 6 bases, and 16 bases stayed unmatched. This CDR3 contains 16 residues. Looked up from germline, CDR1 is WNHNN and CDR2 is SYGVQD (reference sequence).

The chain employs TRBV6-6 and TRBJ1-2; 9 bases fit TRBD1. V shed 5 bases, J shed 6 bases, and the junction held 10 bases outside the gene matches. Germline lookup yields CDR1 MNHNY and CDR2 SVGAGI (reference sequence). The CDR3 has 15 residues. CDR3 nucleotide sequence: TGTGCCAGCAGTGGGCGGACAGGGGAAATCGATGGCTACACCTTC. Its translation is CASSGRTGEIDGYTF.

The rearrangement uses TRBV11-2 and TRBJ1-2; D is perhaps TRBD1 (5 bases). The CDR3 covers 15 residues. The germline V gene encodes CDR1 SGHAT and CDR2 FQNNGV. Trimming cost V 5 bases and J 7 bases, with 20 bases left between them. The CDR3 DNA sequence: TGTGCCAGCAGCGGGGGAGACGGGAGTATGGGTGGCTACACCTTC. Translation gives CASSGGDGSMGGYTF.

The chain combines TRBV5-1 with TRBJ2-7; maybe TRBD1 (5 bases). The CDR3 totals 14 residues. Trimming shortened V by 2 bases and J by 2 bases, and 11 bases separated the two germline ends. Germline loops: CDR1 SGHRS, CDR2 YFSETQ. CDR3 DNA: TGCGCCAGCAGCTTTGGGGCAGTCCCCTACGAGCAGTACTTC. It codes for CASSFGAVPYEQYF.

This sequence joins TRBV27 and TRBJ2-1, with TRBD2 identical over 7 bases. Germline V gene lookup returns CDR1 MNHEY and CDR2 SMNVEV (reference sequence). The CDR3 covers 20 residues. V dropped 0 bases and J dropped 3; count of bases not matched to a gene: 17. In DNA form, the CDR3 reads TGTGCCAGCAGTTTATCGGCGAACTACCCTAGCGGACCCCTCTACAATGAGCAGTTCTTC. As protein: CASSLSANYPSGPLYNEQFF.

J is TRBJ2-7 and V is TRBV2, with D possibly matching TRBD2 (5 bases). Germline CDR1 and CDR2: SNHLY and FYNNEI. This CDR3 has 11 residues. Trimming pared 8 bases from V and 8 bases from J, leaving 13 bases between. The DNA of the CDR3 is TGTGCCAGCTCTAGGTTCGGGAAGCAGTACTTC. This sequence encodes CASSRFGKQYF.

This chain connects TRBV6-6 to TRBJ2-1; 8 bases map to TRBD2. Germline V gives CDR1 MNHNY, CDR2 SVGAGI (reference sequence). V shed 0 bases, J shed 5 bases, and the junction held 6 bases outside the gene matches. CDR3 length equals 16 residues. DNA for the CDR3: TGTGCCAGCAGTTACTCTAGCGGGAAGCTGAACAATGAGCAGTTCTTC. Protein sequence: CASSYSSGKLNNEQFF.

The genes are TRBV7-2 and TRBJ2-5; 11 nucleotides align to TRBD2. Germline V lookup: CDR1 SGHTA, CDR2 FQGNSA. The CDR3 sequence is 16 residues long. V shed 5 bases and J 4 bases; nucleotides not matched to a gene: 9. This CDR3 is CASSPRLAGGTETQYF. DNA for the CDR3: TGTGCCAGCAGCCCCCGCCTAGCGGGGGGCACAGAGACCCAGTACTTC.

This clone was observed a single time. This rearrangement joins TRBV6-5 to TRBJ2-2; D not resolved. Germline assignment: CDR1 MNHEY and CDR2 SVGAGI. This CDR3 spans 14 amino acids. V was trimmed by 1 base and J by 4 bases, leaving 7 bases between them. CDR3 residues: CASSYFESTGELFF. CDR3 DNA: TGTGCCAGCAGTTACTTCGAGAGCACCGGGGAGCTGTTTTTT.

In DNA, the CDR3 is TGTGCCAGCAGTTACTCGATTCTAGCGGGAGTGGAGACCCAGTACTTC. Translating gives CASSYSILAGVETQYF. The chain couples TRBV6-5 to TRBJ2-5, with 10 bases that match TRBD2. The CDR3 runs to 16 residues. From germline, CDR1 is MNHEY and CDR2 SVGAGI. Unmatched junction bases numbered 6, after V lost 0 bases and J lost 5 bases.

V gene TRBV4-1 combines with J gene TRBJ1-2; TRBD1 aligns across 9 bases. Trimming removed 2 bases from V and 8 bases from J; junction bases left unmatched: 15. The length of the CDR3 is 17 residues. The V gene's germline CDR1 is MGHRA and CDR2 YSYEKL. The CDR3 sequence: CASSQRPGQGGHQGYTF. The CDR3 coding sequence is TGCGCCAGCAGCCAAAGACCGGGACAGGGTGGGCATCAAGGCTACACCTTC.